This T cell receptor beta chain comes out of a study of cytomegalovirus exposure and HLA in healthy donors (dated by TCRdb to about 2017). About the study as a whole: An earlier analysis of roughly 570 of the donors reported approximately 280 Gb of sequence data and 95 million to 120 million unique TCR beta sequences obtained from 150 million to 200 million T cells. Genome-wide SNP genotypes for about 55% of the 666 donors were used in a later genetic analysis, which treated that subset as a discovery cohort. The aim of the study was to test whether cataloging public T cell receptors could identify signatures of past pathogen exposure. Donor age, sex, ethnicity and CMV serostatus were compiled together with the repertoire data. An earlier analysis of around 540 of the donors applied high-throughput TCR beta sequencing to assess whether each TCR beta V gene segment acted as functional or pseudogenic. High-throughput TCR immunosequencing, statistical association of individual TCRs with disease status, and machine learning were combined to predict cytomegalovirus infection status. The number of typed donors differed by locus: roughly 620-630 for A, B, C, DRB1 and DQB1; approximately 520 for DQA1; approximately 610 for DPA1; and roughly 470 for DPB1. The study used immunosequencing to profile the T cell repertoires of several hundred subjects and linked those repertoires to cytomegalovirus serostatus. Because of strong linkage in the cohort, four to six DR-DQ haplotypes were treated as single units for association and clustering. In a later analysis, previously published TCR beta repertoires from several hundred donors were re-analyzed and high-resolution HLA genotyping was added so that TCR occurrence patterns could be studied. Roughly 300 gigabases of sequencing data and tens of millions of unique TCR sequences were included in an early release covering about 700 HLA-typed donors. Rather than using new phenotypic data, the later analysis identified candidate immune exposures from TCR beta sequences and from how often those sequences occurred across donors. Both class I and class II loci were covered by HLA typing, at four-digit resolution. Of the roughly 400 genotyped donors, over 80% were placed in the genetic ancestry cluster associated with self-reported Caucasian donors. All discovery cohort repertoires had been generated using a single sequencing platform. Among roughly 400 genotyped donors of the cohort, an average of roughly 240,000 unique TCR beta nucleotide sequences were sequenced per donor, about a sixth of them non-productive. Besides the first cohort of about 730 subjects, a separate validation cohort made up of roughly 130 different subjects was used.

The method was the immunoSEQ multiplex PCR assay. For the multiplex PCR, a mixture combining 60 forward primers for TCR Vbeta segments and 13 reverse primers for TCR Jbeta segments was used. The CDR3 region of rearranged TCR beta genes was amplified from genomic DNA with a multiplex PCR assay. The Illumina HiSeq System was used to sequence the amplified TCR beta libraries as 87-base-pair reads. The paper's processing steps were these. Across the roughly 600 repertoires, a later analysis counted approximately 75 million unique TCR beta chains, roughly 11 million of which were shared by at least two donors. Raw reads were error-corrected and collapsed into unique sequences with a nearest-neighbor algorithm that merged closely related sequences to remove PCR and sequencing errors. Alignment of CDR3 sequences to IMGT reference sequences was used to assign V, D and J gene segments. For a sequence to be retained, a match of at least six nucleotides to both a V gene segment and a J gene segment was required. A rearrangement counted as productive if the CDR3 had no stop codons and remained in frame with V and J, and every other rearrangement counted as non-productive. CDR3 was defined according to IMGT convention as the region running from the second conserved V-encoded cysteine to the conserved J-encoded phenylalanine. The earlier analysis of 500 to 750 of the donors excluded any sequence lacking an unambiguous match to a single V gene segment. An earlier analysis of around 600 of the donors classified V segments as functional when productive rearrangements were above 56.7% and as segregating when the standard deviation between donors was above 5%. A statistical classification framework was built to diagnose cytomegalovirus status from the catalog of TCR beta chain sequences. V and J gene assignment, in a later analysis, came from comparing TCR nucleotide sequences with IMGT/GENE-DB human TR gene sequences. A later analysis assigned CDR3 sequences and most-parsimonious VDJ recombination scenarios with the TCRdist pipeline. In a later analysis, each TCR beta chain was defined by its CDR3 amino acid sequence together with its V-gene family, and reads lacking a unique V-gene family were excluded. A later analysis removed several hundred highly shared, low-generation-probability nucleotide sequences to deal with suspected cross-contamination and a sequencing artifact. A later analysis calculated a clonal expansion index for each public chain from normalized within-repertoire ranks of inferred template counts. Generation probabilities in a later analysis came from a VDJ recombination model fitted to out-of-frame rearrangements, and those results were checked against IGoR. Hypergeometric tests were used in a later analysis to score TCR-TCR, TCR-HLA and TCR-CMV co-occurrence, with a repertoire-size bias correction applied to the TCR pairs. False discovery rates were estimated in a later analysis by permuting HLA or CMV assignments 20 times. In a later analysis, co-occurring TCRs were grouped using DBSCAN, and TCRdist sequence similarity was added for clustering within HLA-allele-positive subsets. For co-occurrence clustering, repertoires with fewer than 30,000 or more than 120,000 public chains were excluded, along with roughly five repertoires with anomalous nucleotide sharing. Entries here come from immuneACCESS through TCRdb and include only in-frame sequences with V and J called. Some clones fail to appear in such tables; in the studies checked, an unresolved V gene covers under half of the shortfall, and the cause of the remainder is unknown. V and J calls and clone size are as listed in that table; D and trimming were resolved from the DNA. This sample comprises roughly 100,000 clones, 75% of them detected only once. The top ten clones comprise around 3% of the sample.

In regard to this clone: Its specific antigen is unknown. Base qualities are not provided; no much larger clone lies one nucleotide away.

From the cysteine up to the phenylalanine, the CDR3 has a length of 16 residues. Of all the DNA, just the CDR3 is kept, 48 bases in frame from base 1. Looking up the germline V gene (reference sequence) yields CDR1 LNHDA and CDR2 SQIVND. Trimmed from V: 4 bases; trimmed from J: 6 bases; junction bases lacking a gene match: 6. The cohort comprised around 700 healthy bone marrow donors. All cohort members were sampled while nominally healthy, although unrecorded immune exposures were likely present. The donor was CMV seropositive and belonged to the group of 250 to 300 seropositive cohort members. A peripheral blood sample was provided by each donor, and peripheral blood mononuclear cells were used for TCR beta sequencing. The Qiagen DNeasy Blood Extraction Kit was used to extract genomic DNA from the blood cell samples. What the authors observed across the whole study: Across donors, most TCR sequences were observed very rarely, whereas some public TCRs were present in many individuals. Compared with the roughly 600-donor mean, donors in an Asian-associated ancestry cluster had fewer N-insertions in productive TCRs, according to a later genetic analysis. Because counts were too low, about 18 rarely observed V segments, including chromosome 9 orphons, were excluded from the earlier analysis of around 590 of the donors. Immune exposure information for the cohort was limited to CMV serostatus. A further reported finding was that TCR beta sequences accurately predicted the HLA-A and HLA-B alleles for most subjects in the first cohort. Roughly uniform sequencing depth across donors was assumed in presence/absence analyses, although this assumption may not hold. In vitro tests confirmed that a few of the cytomegalovirus-associated TCR beta chains recognize cytomegalovirus antigens. The sequencing pipeline was judged likely to have produced a cluster of highly shared sequence variants as a technical artifact. In a later analysis, HLA-associated TCR beta chains showed more clonal expansion and lower generation probabilities than non-associated chains that were equally common. When HLA alleles, especially DR and DQ, strongly co-occurred, TCR associations were difficult to assign to individual alleles. The study gave a list of under 200 TCR beta chains associated with cytomegalovirus. Because HLA typing was unavailable for some donors at each locus, only the typed subset was used in association tests. The authors suggested that the approach could potentially be extended to other disease states and immunological phenotypes. An earlier analysis of approximately 570 of the donors showed that most TCR beta V segments appeared in productive rearrangements either about 87% or about 30% of the time, which broadly matched IMGT annotations. At a false discovery rate of 0.05, a later analysis linked some 18,000 TCR beta sequences to specific HLA alleles. In a later analysis, TCR association rates were found to vary across HLA loci, with the most associated TCRs seen for DRB1 alleles and the fewest for HLA-C alleles. According to a later analysis, most CMV-associated TCR beta chains appeared to be HLA-restricted, and the HLA associations seemed to be driven largely by CMV exposure. Correlated functional status among segregating V segments might reflect linkage disequilibrium, but an unknown experimental factor could not be ruled out. Only TCR beta chains were sequenced in this cohort, and the absence of alpha or paired-chain data limited detectable features. An association between a missense DCLRE1C variant and V-gene and J-gene trimming of TCR beta chains was found in a later genetic analysis and replicated in an independent cohort. Several of the top co-occurrence clusters appeared to be linked to parvovirus B19, influenza, CMV and Epstein-Barr virus, according to a later analysis. Some IMGT-functional V segments, including TRBV6-2 and TRBV6-3, could not be told apart with the 87-base-pair reads, so those segments were excluded. The classifier was reported to diagnose cytomegalovirus status with high specificity and sensitivity in both the original and validation cohorts.

This sequence originates from a male donor in good health and CMV-seropositive. Material for sequencing was PBMCs. Recombination linked TRBV19 to TRBJ1-6; TRBD1 aligns with 10 central bases. The DNA sequence is TGTGCCAGTAGTACACCGGGACAGGGGAGTAATTCACCCCTCCACTTT. Its amino acids are CASSTPGQGSNSPLHF.